The 30 T cell receptor beta chains listed next were all sequenced from one sample in a study of blood T cells in healthy people across ages (dated by TCRdb to the mid-2010s). Receptors were amplified or captured by 5' RACE. Data came from an Illumina HiSeq 2500. A second PCR of about 6 to 11 cycles was performed with a sample-barcoded 5' primer and a J-beta primer mix. Using fastp trimming at Q25 and MiXCR clonotype assembly, TCRdb reanalyzed the public sequencing data and kept in-frame beta chains. Each entry is one CDR3 protein sequence, shown with its most common DNA and genes. Here the sample has about 1.4 million distinct CDR3 sequences; approximately 59% occur a single time. The biggest ten clones account for about 6.7% of the sample. Sequencing was done on a sample of blood. These receptor sequences come from a young man in good health.

The gene calls are TRBV12-3 or TRBV12-4 and TRBJ2-3, with a possible D match to TRBD1 (6 bases). Trimming left V 6 bases short and J 7 bases short, with 20 bases between. The CDR3 is made up of 15 amino acids. Here the CDR3 DNA reads TGTGCCAGCAGGCAGACCAGGCAGGGGAGCTATACGCAGTATTTT. Protein: CASRQTRQGSYTQYF.

The chain couples TRBV7-8 to TRBJ2-7; 8 bases are shared with TRBD2. This CDR3 has 14 residues. CDR1 and CDR2 (germline): SGHVS, FQNEAQ. The junction had 5 bases not matched to a gene; V was cut back by 7 bases and J by 0 bases. The CDR3, as DNA: TGTGCCAGCACCCCGGGGGGGAGCTCCTACGAGCAGTACTTC. Residues: CASTPGGSSYEQYF.

The V call is TRBV18, the J call TRBJ2-7, with D perhaps matching TRBD1 (5 bases). Germline assignment: CDR1 KGHSH and CDR2 LQKENI. This CDR3 is 14 amino acids long. V was cut by 2 bases and J by 2 bases, with 10 bases left in between. The chain's CDR3 is CASSPSDNTYEQYF. CDR3 nucleotides: TGTGCCAGCTCACCATCGGACAACACCTACGAGCAGTACTTC.

V gene TRBV4-2 combines with J gene TRBJ2-1, with 10 bases matching TRBD2. The junction had 7 bases not matched to a gene; V was cut back by 4 bases and J by 7 bases. The CDR3 sequence is 15 residues long. CDR1 and CDR2 from the germline V gene are LGHNA and YNFKEQ. The CDR3 here is CASSPSGGAANEQFF. The CDR3 nucleotides read TGTGCCAGCAGCCCGAGCGGGGGGGCTGCAAATGAGCAGTTCTTC.

V usage is TRBV10-1 and J usage is TRBJ2-7, with 7 bases aligning to TRBD2. J lost 5 bases, V lost 2 bases, and 18 bases had no gene match. CDR3 size: 18 residues. Germline V gene data show CDR1 as WNHNN and CDR2 as SYGVQD (reference sequence). DNA for the CDR3: TGCGCCAGCAGTGAGGCACCCGACGCTAGGATGGCGGGAGACGAGCAGTACTTC. Its protein is CASSEAPDARMAGDEQYF.

Notes on this clonotype: An end of the junction does not agree with germline; a read error may underlie this. The rearrangement joins TRBV10-3 to TRBJ2-1; 8 bases match TRBD1. Germline V lookup: CDR1 ENHRY, CDR2 SYGVKD. The CDR3 length is 14 residues. The chain's CDR3 is CAIIQGGSYDEQFF. The CDR3 region has the DNA TGTGCCATAATACAGGGGGGCTCCTACGATGAGCAGTTCTTC.

The rearrangement uses TRBV20-1 and TRBJ1-4, with no clear D. The germline CDR1 and CDR2 sequences are DFQATT and SNEGSKA (reference sequence). V shed 1 base and J shed 4 bases, with 4 bases lying between them. CDR3 length equals 12 residues. As DNA, the CDR3 is TGCAGTGCTAGAGTAGTTAATGAAAAACTGTTTTTT. It is translated as CSARVVNEKLFF.

This chain joins TRBV7-9 and TRBJ1-4; TRBD1 might be the D (5 bases). Trimming stripped 5 bases from V and 5 bases from J, with 18 bases between. CDR3 length equals 16 residues. Looked up from germline, CDR1 is SEHNR and CDR2 is FQNEAQ (reference sequence). CDR3 sequence: CASSHPGEGVNEKLFF. The CDR3, as DNA: TGTGCCAGCAGCCACCCCGGGGAAGGGGTGAATGAAAAACTGTTTTTT.

This clonotype was seen only once. V gene TRBV15 combines with J gene TRBJ2-7; no clear D gene. V was clipped by 3 bases and J by 7 bases, with 16 bases between them. Germline CDR1 and CDR2: LNHNV and YYDKDF (reference sequence). This CDR3 contains 14 residues. CDR3 nucleotides: TGTGCCACCAGCAGCAGTGTCTTTGAGAATGAGCAGTACTTC. Its protein is CATSSSVFENEQYF.

The DNA of the CDR3 is TGTGCCAGCAGCCAAGAACCCAACGTGGTAGAAGAGACCCAGTACTTC. Translation: CASSQEPNVVEETQYF. The V and J genes are TRBV4-2 and TRBJ2-5, with D uncertain. The V end was cut by 0 bases, the J end by 3 bases, with 14 bases between. CDR1 is LGHNA, CDR2 YNFKEQ, per germline. The CDR3 is 16 residues long.

This clonotype came up many times. This chain uses TRBV28 with TRBJ1-5; no clear D gene. There are 15 residues in the CDR3. Deletions cut 7 bases from V and 4 bases from J, with 17 bases between. Germline values: CDR1 MDHEN, CDR2 SYDVKM. The CDR3 sequence is CASMRDWGANQPQHF. The CDR3 DNA sequence: TGTGCCAGCATGCGCGACTGGGGAGCGAATCAGCCCCAGCATTTT.

The chain combines TRBV6-5 with TRBJ2-5; the D call may be TRBD1 or TRBD2 (5 bases each). The J call may be mistaken, given a closer DNA end match to TRBJ2-7. This CDR3 contains 12 residues. From germline, CDR1 is MNHEY and CDR2 SVGAGI. The CDR3 DNA is TGTGCCAGCAAGAGGGGAAGAAACGAGCAGTACTTC. Translated: CASKRGRNEQYF.

The chain is built from TRBV29-1 and TRBJ2-5; either TRBD1 or TRBD2 may fit D (5 bases each). V lost 4 bases and J lost 11, with 20 bases in between. This CDR3 spans 13 amino acids. Per germline, CDR1 SQVTM and CDR2 ANQGSEA. The CDR3 here is CSVVRDPSSGQYF. CDR3 bases: TGCAGCGTTGTCCGGGACCCCTCCTCGGGGCAGTACTTC.

The chain has TRBV25-1 and TRBJ2-3; TRBD2 agrees at 11 bases. The J segment lost 3 bases and the V segment lost 4 bases, leaving 3 bases of the junction unmatched. CDR1 and CDR2 (germline): MGHDK, SYGVNS. The CDR3 is 15 amino acids. The CDR3 protein is CASSVSGGATDTQYF. For the CDR3, the DNA is TGTGCCAGCAGTGTTAGCGGGGGGGCGACAGATACGCAGTATTTT. Full variable domain (remainder filled in from reference TRBV25-1 and TRBJ2-3): EADIYQTPRYLVIGTGKKITLECSQTMGHDKMYWYQQDPGMELHLIHYSYGVNSTEKGDLSSESTVSRIRTEHFPLTLESARPSHTSQYLCASSVSGGATDTQYFGPGTRLTVL.

The chain recombines TRBV21-1 with TRBJ2-1; TRBD2 is taken as the D call from the table, unchecked against the DNA. TRBV21-1 is designated a pseudogene. The length of the CDR3 is 15 residues. In DNA, the CDR3 is TGTGCCAGCAGCAAGGGAGGGAGGGCCTTGCATGAGCAGTTCTTC. This sequence encodes CASSKGGRALHEQFF.

The chain joins TRBV20-1 to TRBJ2-5, with 7 bases aligning to TRBD1. This CDR3 has 12 amino acids. Trimming took 5 bases from V and 3 from J; bases not matched to a gene: 3. Germline V CDR1 and CDR2: DFQATT, SNEGSKA (reference sequence). The CDR3 DNA is TGCAGTGCTCACCAGGGGGAAGAGACCCAGTACTTC. Its translation is CSAHQGEETQYF.

This clonotype was counted a few times. The chain employs TRBV13 and TRBJ1-4; D unresolved. Germline V gene data show CDR1 as PRHDT and CDR2 as FYEKMQ (reference sequence). Trimming pared 5 bases from V and 7 bases from J, leaving 17 bases between. The CDR3 is made up of 15 amino acids. The CDR3 spells CASSPGELLGEKLFF. CDR3 nucleotides: TGTGCCAGCAGCCCCGGAGAGCTTTTGGGTGAAAAACTGTTTTTT.

V and J are TRBV12-3 or TRBV12-4 and TRBJ2-5, with 7 nucleotides matching TRBD2. J gave up 11 bases and V 7 bases, and 16 bases lay outside the gene matches. The CDR3 consists of 14 residues. The CDR3: CASKIPGLSNEQYF. In nucleotides, the CDR3 is TGTGCCAGCAAGATTCCGGGACTAAGCAATGAGCAGTACTTC.

V and J are TRBV4-1 and TRBJ2-3, with unresolved D. The CDR3 is 15 amino acids. CDR1 and CDR2 from the germline V gene are MGHRA and YSYEKL. Trimming stripped 1 base from V and 2 bases from J, with 10 bases between. CDR3 DNA: TGCGCCAGCAGCCAAGTTTCCGGAAACACAGATACGCAGTATTTT. This translates into CASSQVSGNTDTQYF.

The chain couples TRBV10-3 to TRBJ1-2; tentative D call: TRBD1 (6 bases). CDR3 length: 13 amino acids. The V end was cut by 5 bases, the J end by 4 bases, with 11 bases between. CDR1 is ENHRY, CDR2 SYGVKD, per germline. The CDR3 nucleotides are TGTGCCATCAGTACCGACAGGACCTATGGCTACACCTTC. Translating gives CAISTDRTYGYTF.

The chain carries TRBV20-1 and TRBJ1-1; possible D gene TRBD1, 5 bases. V was shortened by 1 base and J by 4 bases, with 7 bases between the two germline ends. The CDR3 runs to 12 residues. CDR1 DFQATT and CDR2 SNEGSKA come from the germline V gene (reference sequence). CDR3 amino acids: CSARGGSTEAFF. The CDR3 DNA follows: TGCAGTGCTAGAGGGGGGAGCACTGAAGCTTTCTTT.

This clonotype was recorded a few times. The V and J genes are TRBV4-1 and TRBJ1-6; D remains unclear. Between the trimmed V and J ends, which lost 6 bases and 14 bases, there was a span of 20 bases. CDR1 is MGHRA and CDR2 is YSYEKL in the germline V gene. The CDR3 runs to 14 residues. Here the CDR3 DNA reads TGCGCCAGCAGTCCTGAGAGCCGGGCCTTAACCCTCCACTTT. The encoded protein is CASSPESRALTLHF.

V usage is TRBV6-5 and J usage is TRBJ2-1; D is possibly TRBD1 or TRBD2 (5 bases each). Germline CDR1 MNHEY, CDR2 SVGAGI. V was pared by 2 bases and J by 1 base, with 9 bases between. The CDR3 length is 15 residues. The CDR3 DNA reads as TGTGCCAGCAGTTACATCGGGGCTTCCTACAATGAGCAGTTCTTC. This gives the protein CASSYIGASYNEQFF.

This chain's CDR3 is CASSQDSSSYNSPLHF. As DNA, the CDR3 is TGTGCCAGCAGCCAAGACTCGAGCTCCTATAATTCACCCCTCCACTTT. This rearrangement joins TRBV3-1 to TRBJ1-6; no clear D gene. From germline, CDR1 is LGHDT and CDR2 YNNKEL (reference sequence). The ends were cut back, 0 bases at V and 0 bases at J, with 6 bases in the middle. The CDR3 covers 16 residues. The entire variable domain, with the rest obtained from reference TRBV3-1 and TRBJ1-6, is as follows: DTAVSQTPKYLVTQMGNDKSIKCEQNLGHDTMYWYKQDSKKFLKIMFSYNNKELIINETVPNRFSPKSPDKAHLNLHINSLELGDSAVYFCASSQDSSSYNSPLHFGNGTRLTVT.

The J gene is TRBJ2-6, the V gene TRBV7-6, with 9 positions matching TRBD1. The CDR3 totals 18 residues. The germline V gene has CDR1 SGHVS and CDR2 FNYEAQ. Trimming removed 0 bases from V and 7 bases from J; junction bases left unmatched: 10. The CDR3 DNA follows: TGTGCCAGCAGCTTAGCTTTGAGGGGACAGGGAATTGCCAACGTCCTGACTTTC. Protein product: CASSLALRGQGIANVLTF.

The genes are TRBV4-2 and TRBJ2-7, with a weak D call TRBD1 (6 bases). Germline V gives CDR1 LGHNA, CDR2 YNFKEQ. The CDR3 length is 17 residues. The germline V and J ends were trimmed by 0 bases and 1 base, with 16 bases remaining between them. The DNA for the CDR3 is TGTGCCAGCAGCCAAGATCCTGGCAGGGGCCCTTCCTACGAGCAGTACTTC. Protein: CASSQDPGRGPSYEQYF.

The DNA for the CDR3 is TGTGCCAGCAGCCTGGAGAATTCTAACTATGGCTACACCTTC. Protein product: CASSLENSNYGYTF. The gene calls are TRBV7-2 and TRBJ1-2; D is uncertain. Germline V CDR1 and CDR2: SGHTA, FQGNSA. Trimming took 5 bases from V and 0 from J, leaving 10 bases between them. This CDR3 spans 14 amino acids.

The J gene is TRBJ1-1, the V gene TRBV9; 10 positions agree with TRBD1. Germline CDR1 is SGDLS and CDR2 is YYNGEE. The CDR3 is 15 amino acids. V gave up 4 bases and J gave up 2 bases; unmatched junction bases: 5. Here the CDR3 DNA reads TGTGCCAGCAGCACCCGGACAGGGGGAAACACTGAAGCTTTCTTT. It codes for CASSTRTGGNTEAFF.

CDR3 coding DNA: TGCAGCGTAGGGACCGCAAACGAAGAGACCCAGTACTTC. This gives the protein CSVGTANEETQYF. This rearrangement joins TRBV29-1 to TRBJ2-5; D is tentatively TRBD1 or TRBD2 (5 bases each). The CDR3 extends over 13 amino acids. Per germline, CDR1 SQVTM and CDR2 ANQGSEA. Trimming pared 6 bases from V and 3 bases from J, leaving 14 bases between.

This sequence joins TRBV6-6 and TRBJ1-2; tentative D call: TRBD1 (6 bases). Germline CDR1 reads MNHNY; CDR2 reads SVGAGI (reference sequence). V was pared by 6 bases and J by 7 bases, with 15 bases between. This CDR3 is built from 13 residues. The CDR3 region is CASSSGTLGGYTF. CDR3 in DNA: TGTGCCAGCAGCTCGGGGACACTTGGTGGCTACACCTTC.